The present entry profiles one T cell receptor (beta chain) with its context. What it recognizes is unknown. These data belong to a study of T cells in Graves' hyperthyroidism and ophthalmopathy. Overall study results and limits: With a median lead of 6.5 months before onset, the model predicted ophthalmopathy.

Thyroid ultrasound, orbital computed tomography, clinical symptoms, and serum thyroxine and TRAb underpinned diagnoses. RNA transcripts gave rise to amplified TCR beta CDR3 regions. First-round RT-PCR with HTBI primers amplified the TCR CDR3 region. TCRdb itself ran the multiplex PCR reads through MiXCR, one entry per CDR3 protein. The table shows roughly 520,000 distinct CDR3 sequences, with around a quarter occurring only once. Germline V gene data show CDR1 as MNHEY and CDR2 as SMNVEV (reference sequence). V dropped 7 bases and J dropped 6 bases, with 21 bases sitting between them. The CDR3 is 15 residues long.

The V call is TRBV27, the J call TRBJ1-2; D not resolved. This TCR was recovered from a woman aged 25 to 39 with Graves' ophthalmopathy. The sample comprised blood. The CDR3 bases are TGTGCCAGCATGAAGTTGGGTGGACTCCCGAATGGCTACACCTTC. Translated, it gives CASMKLGGLPNGYTF.